This T cell receptor (beta chain) was documented in a study of lymphopenia after photon versus proton radiotherapy. Findings and limits, study-wide: Better survival with proton therapy was suggested as possible, not demonstrated. After lymphocyte nadir, photon-treated repertoires showed oligoclonal expansion, especially CD8+ Temra. Post-nadir TCR diversity decline inversely tracked overall survival among those who died. Proton therapy kept repertoires fairly stable, unlike photons, which gained effector/memory cells.

With regard to this clone: Its target is not known.

TCRdb's copy holds only in-frame clones and misses some; the assay was immunoSEQ multiplex PCR. The data show around 150,000 clones, with approximately 90% seen just once and around 5.1% held by the top ten. This CDR3 spans 17 amino acids. Source: peripheral blood, taken from a patient treated with photon-based radiotherapy. The genes are TRBV12-2 and TRBJ2-7; TRBD1 is taken as the D call from the table, unchecked against the DNA. TRBV12-2 is classified as a pseudogene. This receptor was identified in a man aged 50 or older with gastric cancer. The chain's CDR3 is CASRLVPGKGPPHEQYF. The DNA of the CDR3 is TGTGCAAGTCGCTTAGTTCCAGGGAAAGGGCCCCCCCACGAGCAGTACTTC.